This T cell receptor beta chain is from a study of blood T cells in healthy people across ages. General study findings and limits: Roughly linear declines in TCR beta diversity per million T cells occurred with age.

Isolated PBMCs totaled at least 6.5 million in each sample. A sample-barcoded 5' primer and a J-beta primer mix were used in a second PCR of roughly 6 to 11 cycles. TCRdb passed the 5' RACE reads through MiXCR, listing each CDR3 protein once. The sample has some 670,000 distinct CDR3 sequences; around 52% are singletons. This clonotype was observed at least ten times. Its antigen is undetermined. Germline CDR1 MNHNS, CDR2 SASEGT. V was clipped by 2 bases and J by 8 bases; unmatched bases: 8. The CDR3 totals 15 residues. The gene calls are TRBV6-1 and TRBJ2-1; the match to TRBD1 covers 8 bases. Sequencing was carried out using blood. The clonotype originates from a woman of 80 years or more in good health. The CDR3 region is CASSEWQGASDEQFF. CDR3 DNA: TGTGCCAGCAGTGAATGGCAGGGGGCCTCTGATGAGCAGTTCTTC.